This is a list of T cell receptor beta chains from one sample in a study of T cells in Graves' hyperthyroidism and ophthalmopathy. TCRdb processed the multiplex PCR reads anew with MiXCR; each CDR3 protein has one entry. The sample holds around 520,000 distinct CDR3 sequences; roughly an eighth are singletons and the top ten take around a sixth. The sequenced material came from blood. These receptors came from a woman aged 18 to 35 with Graves' hyperthyroidism. Each CDR3 is given with its conserved first and last residue. Fields, in order: J gene, V gene, D gene, clone size, CDR3 protein, CDR3 DNA. D genes are given only for firm matches. The size entry is marked missing in some rows and otherwise reads once, few, many or a size class.

>TRBJ2-3|TRBV7-9|TRBD1|NA
CASSWGQGITDTQYF
TGTGCCAGCAGCTGGGGACAGGGGATTACCGATACGCAGTATTTT
>TRBJ1-5|TRBV24-1|NA|NA
CATSDLLGKDQPQHF
TGTGCCACCAGTGATTTATTGGGGAAGGATCAGCCCCAGCATTTT
>TRBJ1-5|TRBV2|NA|many
CASSEETGYNQPQHF
TGTGCCAGCAGTGAAGAAACAGGGTACAATCAGCCCCAGCATTTT
>TRBJ1-3|TRBV27|NA|many
CASSLKRAGEHSGNTIYF
TGTGCCAGCAGCCTTAAAAGGGCGGGGGAACACTCTGGAAACACCATATATTTT
>TRBJ2-2|TRBV24-1|NA|few
CATSDGLDFTGELFF
TGTGCCACCAGTGATGGACTGGATTTCACCGGGGAGCTGTTTTTT
>TRBJ2-4|TRBV6-1|NA|few
CATALDYKNIQYF
TGTGCCACCGCCCTGGACTATAAAAACATTCAGTACTTC
>TRBJ1-6|TRBV6-5|NA|NA
CASSYQPVGSPLHF
TGTGCCAGCAGTTACCAGCCTGTCGGTTCACCCCTCCACTTT
>TRBJ1-2|TRBV2|NA|many
CASSERGLDGYTF
TGTGCCAGCAGTGAAAGGGGATTGGATGGCTACACCTTC
>TRBJ2-3|TRBV5-1|TRBD2|many
CASSLSGSKADTQYF
TGCGCCAGCAGCCTTAGCGGGAGTAAGGCAGATACGCAGTATTTT
>TRBJ2-1|TRBV6-1|NA|few
CASRLASPRNEQFF
TGTGCCAGCCGGCTAGCGTCCCCACGGAATGAGCAGTTCTTC
>TRBJ2-2|TRBV2|NA|NA
CASSEMETGTGELFF
TGTGCCAGCAGTGAAATGGAAACCGGGACCGGGGAGCTGTTTTTT
>TRBJ2-7|TRBV27|TRBD2|few
CASSFTSGRASYEQYF
TGTGCCAGCAGTTTCACTAGCGGGAGGGCCTCCTACGAGCAGTACTTC
>TRBJ1-2|TRBV28|NA|many
CASKQSRDGYTF
TGTGCCAGCAAGCAATCACGGGATGGCTACACCTTC
>TRBJ2-3|TRBV27|NA|many
CASSIRGTDTQYF
TGTGCCAGCAGTATAAGGGGCACAGATACGCAGTATTTT
>TRBJ1-1|TRBV24-1|NA|many
CATSDSGYTEAFF
TGTGCCACCAGTGATTCGGGATACACTGAAGCTTTCTTT
>TRBJ2-1|TRBV30|NA|many
CAWGLRGEEQFF
TGTGCCTGGGGACTAAGGGGAGAGGAGCAGTTCTTC
>TRBJ1-5|TRBV30|NA|many
CAWSVQGWAIAGQPQHF
TGTGCCTGGAGTGTACAGGGATGGGCTATAGCAGGGCAGCCCCAGCATTTT
>TRBJ2-6|TRBV28|NA|many
CASRPLLGSGANVLTF
TGTGCCAGCAGGCCCCTCTTAGGGTCTGGGGCCAACGTCCTGACTTTC
>TRBJ1-1|TRBV6-2/TRBV6-3|NA|many
CASYNAATEAFF
TGTGCCAGCTACAACGCTGCTACTGAAGCTTTCTTT
>TRBJ1-3|TRBV12-3/TRBV12-4|NA|NA
CASSLLGRQGNTIYF
TGTGCCAGCAGTTTATTGGGGCGCCAGGGAAACACCATATATTTT
>TRBJ1-2|TRBV19|TRBD1|few
CASTWTGKRGGYGYTF
TGTGCCAGTACCTGGACAGGGAAAAGGGGAGGCTATGGCTACACCTTC
>TRBJ1-5|TRBV19|NA|NA
CASSRTESLGVPQHF
TGTGCCAGTAGTCGGACAGAGTCCTTGGGGGTGCCCCAGCATTTT
>TRBJ2-5|TRBV5-1|TRBD1|NA
CASGRTGAPGTQYF
TGCGCCAGCGGAAGGACAGGGGCCCCGGGGACCCAGTACTTC
>TRBJ2-1|TRBV19|NA|NA
CASANQGAYNEQFF
TGTGCCAGTGCCAACCAAGGTGCCTACAATGAGCAGTTCTTC
>TRBJ2-2|TRBV7-3|TRBD1|few
CASSLRRTGGGGGELFF
TGTGCCAGCAGCTTACGAAGGACAGGGGGCGGAGGCGGGGAGCTGTTTTTT
>TRBJ2-1|TRBV27|NA|many
CASSPRGRYNEQFF
TGTGCCAGCAGTCCTAGGGGGAGATACAATGAGCAGTTCTTC
>TRBJ1-1|TRBV20-1|NA|many
CSAPSTGKYTEAFF
TGCAGTGCCCCAAGTACAGGGAAGTACACTGAAGCTTTCTTT
>TRBJ2-3|TRBV27|NA|many
CASSLTRRDTQYF
TGTGCCAGCAGTCTGACCCGCCGGGATACGCAGTATTTT
>TRBJ1-4|TRBV27|NA|many
CASSSAGEKLFF
TGTGCCAGCAGTTCGGCTGGGGAAAAACTGTTTTTT
>TRBJ1-5|TRBV29-1|NA|many
CSVESGQNQPQHF
TGCAGCGTTGAGTCGGGGCAAAATCAGCCCCAGCATTTT
>TRBJ1-1|TRBV3-1|TRBD1|few
CASSQIPGQGNTEAFF
TGTGCCAGCAGCCAGATACCGGGACAGGGAAACACTGAAGCTTTCTTT
>TRBJ2-1|TRBV24-1|NA|NA
CATSDPSYNEQFF
TGTGCCACCAGTGACCCCTCCTACAATGAGCAGTTCTTC
>TRBJ2-7|TRBV20-1|TRBD1|NA
CSARVSQGAGEQYF
TGCAGTGCTAGAGTCTCGCAGGGGGCGGGGGAGCAGTACTTC
>TRBJ2-2|TRBV10-3|NA|many
CAISGLSWGTGELFF
TGTGCCATCAGTGGTCTTAGCTGGGGCACCGGGGAGCTGTTTTTT
>TRBJ1-2|TRBV4-1|NA|many
CASSHPVGSRGGYTF
TGCGCCAGCAGCCATCCAGTAGGCAGCCGGGGCGGCTACACCTTC
>TRBJ1-5|TRBV30|NA|many
CAWSVWGMSSNQPQHF
TGTGCCTGGAGTGTTTGGGGGATGTCAAGCAATCAGCCCCAGCATTTT
>TRBJ2-1|TRBV12-3/TRBV12-4|TRBD2|many
CASSRGTSGFSYNEQFF
TGTGCCAGCAGTCGGGGGACTAGCGGGTTCTCCTACAATGAGCAGTTCTTC
>TRBJ2-1|TRBV12-3/TRBV12-4|TRBD2|many
CASIPSGTPHNEQFF
TGTGCCAGCATCCCTAGCGGGACCCCCCACAATGAGCAGTTCTTC
>TRBJ2-1|TRBV5-8|NA|many
CASSLARNNEQFF
TGTGCCAGCAGCTTGGCTAGGAACAATGAGCAGTTCTTC
>TRBJ1-2|TRBV6-2/TRBV6-3|NA|NA
CASSPPPSYGYTF
TGTGCCAGCAGTCCACCCCCAAGCTATGGCTACACCTTC
>TRBJ1-4|TRBV27|TRBD1|few
CASRARTGANEKLFF
TGTGCCAGCAGGGCTAGGACAGGGGCAAATGAAAAACTGTTTTTT
>TRBJ2-3|TRBV12-3/TRBV12-4|NA|many
CASSLKGPTDTQYF
TGTGCCAGCAGTTTAAAAGGGCCCACAGATACGCAGTATTTT
>TRBJ1-1|TRBV7-9|NA|NA
CASSLEAETEAFF
TGTGCCAGCAGCTTAGAGGCGGAAACTGAAGCTTTCTTT
>TRBJ2-1|TRBV30|TRBD2|few
CAWASGTSDYNEQFF
TGTGCCTGGGCTTCCGGGACTAGCGACTACAATGAGCAGTTCTTC
>TRBJ2-7|TRBV11-3|TRBD1|many
CASSWGQGAYEQYF
TGTGCCAGCAGCTGGGGACAGGGGGCCTACGAGCAGTACTTC
>TRBJ2-4|TRBV29-1|TRBD2|NA
CSGQLAGAAKNIQYF
TGCAGCGGCCAGCTAGCGGGAGCAGCCAAAAACATTCAGTACTTC
>TRBJ2-2|TRBV7-3|NA|NA
CASSFLGAGELFF
TGTGCCAGCAGCTTTTTGGGGGCCGGGGAGCTGTTTTTT
>TRBJ2-4|TRBV2|NA|many
CASTETAIAKNIQYF
TGTGCCAGCACGGAGACAGCAATAGCCAAAAACATTCAGTACTTC
>TRBJ2-3|TRBV20-1|TRBD2|many
CSARERWEGPRDTQYF
TGCAGTGCTAGAGAAAGGTGGGAGGGCCCAAGGGATACGCAGTATTTT
>TRBJ2-7|TRBV12-3/TRBV12-4|TRBD2|NA
CASSRGTSGIGEQYF
TGTGCCAGCAGCCGTGGGACTAGCGGGATAGGGGAGCAGTACTTC
>TRBJ1-6|TRBV10-3|NA|many
CAISESLEWYSPLHF
TGTGCCATCAGTGAGAGTCTGGAATGGTATTCACCCCTCCACTTT
>TRBJ1-6|TRBV18|NA|NA
CASSPGAAPDSPLHF
TGTGCCAGCTCACCAGGGGCCGCCCCGGATTCACCCCTCCACTTT
>TRBJ1-1|TRBV12-3/TRBV12-4|NA|many
CASTPGRVYTEAFF
TGTGCCAGCACCCCCGGTCGGGTGTACACTGAAGCTTTCTTT
>TRBJ2-1|TRBV12-5|NA|many
CASGLSTGPALNEQFF
TGTGCTAGTGGTTTGTCCACAGGACCCGCCCTCAATGAGCAGTTCTTC
>TRBJ2-2|TRBV9|NA|few
CASSVGEQGNTGELFF
TGTGCCAGCAGCGTAGGGGAACAGGGGAACACCGGGGAGCTGTTTTTT